The sequence of this T cell receptor (beta chain) was determined in a study of neurological immune-mediated disorders. Regarding the study as a whole: When the repertoires were grouped phylogenetically, those of 18 of the 34 multiple sclerosis patients came together in a single cluster of related CDR3 sequences, which points to a possible repertoire-level signature. Neither clinical nor MRI features were found to be associated with the multiple sclerosis repertoire cluster.

The CDR3 has 11 amino acids. V lost 8 bases, J lost 8 bases, and 12 bases lay in between. This clonotype was found many times. The target antigen is unknown. Unsorted libraries were generated from 2 million PBMCs. These cells had been stored in RNAlater at -80 C. TCRdb recomputed calls from the 5' RACE reads with MiXCR, one row per CDR3 protein. The sample has under 45,000 distinct CDR3 sequences; 3% to 4% are singletons. The chain uses TRBV12-3 or TRBV12-4 and TRBJ1-2; D is possibly TRBD1 (5 bases). The sequenced material came from PBMCs. This TCR came from a man aged 25 to 45 with multiple sclerosis. In DNA form, the CDR3 reads TGTGCCAGCGGCAATCGACAGGGCTACACCTTC. As protein: CASGNRQGYTF.